Included here is one T cell receptor beta chain sequence, with context. The antigen remains unidentified. Sequencing used immunoSEQ multiplex PCR; TCRdb keeps in-frame clones, though not all of them. The table shows around 71,000 clones, with approximately 70% occurring only once. Germline V CDR1 and CDR2: SGHRS, YFSETQ. V lost 0 bases and J lost 8, with 9 bases in between. This CDR3 is built from 13 residues. The sample originates from a study of vaccination effects on CD4 cells after COVID-19. Findings and caveats of the study: Healthy vaccinees had only 1 of 255 vaccine-induced clones cross-react with common cold coronaviruses.

Expansion with viral peptide pools was applied to antigen-specific CD4+ T cells by the ViraFEST assay prior to sequencing. At the end of over 8 days of culture, CD4+ T cells were isolated. Nucleocapsid antibodies were negative in the vaccine recipients, who had never had SARS-CoV-2 infection. The chain combines TRBV5-1 with TRBJ1-3, with D possibly being TRBD1 (6 bases). The sequence was obtained from a human donor who received a COVID-19 vaccine. The specimen comprised CD4+ T cells from PBMCs cultured with HCoV-OC43 spike peptides, sampled before COVID-19 vaccination. This sample's subset: HCoV-OC43 spike overlapping peptide pool stimulation. In DNA form, the CDR3 reads TGCGCCAGCAGCTTGGAACAGGGATACACCATATATTTT. This translates into CASSLEQGYTIYF.